Given below is one T cell receptor beta chain in context. Its antigen is not identified. Since a much larger clone is just one base distant, this may be a read error. The entry originates in a study of blood T cells in healthy people across ages. Together with a sample-barcoded 5' primer, a J-beta primer mix was included in a second PCR lasting about 7 to 12 cycles. A single record per CDR3 protein comes from TCRdb applying MiXCR to the 5' RACE reads. The sample includes 850,000 or so distinct CDR3 sequences, more than 25% of them seen just once. Germline CDR1 and CDR2: LGHDT and YNNKEL (reference sequence). This CDR3 region has 15 residues. Study results and caveats: The lack of PBMC sorting stopped any conclusive naive versus antigen-experienced comparison. Changes in expanded clonotypes were possibly confounded, as the CMV status of donors was unknown.

The genes are TRBV3-1 and TRBJ1-4; D is undetermined. This TCR derives from a woman aged 80 or over in good health. Source material: blood. The CDR3 sequence is CASSPRDSTNGKLFF. DNA of the CDR3: TGTGCCAGCAGTCCCCGGGATTCAACTAATGGAAAACTGTTTTTT.